These 17 T cell receptor beta chains were sequenced from one sample in a study of siplizumab effects on memory and regulatory T cells. TCRdb keeps only in-frame clones here, not all; method: immunoSEQ multiplex PCR. The sample has 65,000 to 70,000 clones, approximately 88% seen once. The material sequenced was Tregs sorted from blood. All receptors come from a human donor in good health.

The rearrangement joins TRBV7-2 to TRBJ2-7, with D hard to call. Trimming removed 5 bases at V and 2 bases at J, with 7 bases between. Germline CDR1 reads SGHTA; CDR2 reads FQGNSA. The CDR3 is 12 residues long. In DNA, the CDR3 is TGTGCCAGCAGCCGCGACCCCTACGAGCAGTACTTC. Residues: CASSRDPYEQYF.

In DNA form, the CDR3 reads TGTGCCAGCAGTGAATTCGGACAGTTGTACGAGCAGTACTTC. This sequence encodes CASSEFGQLYEQYF. The chain recombines TRBV25-1 with TRBJ2-7; D may be TRBD1 (6 bases). V was clipped by 1 base and J by 4 bases, with 11 bases between them. From germline, CDR1 is MGHDK and CDR2 SYGVNS. The CDR3 contains 14 residues.

In its sample, this clone was seen once. The rearrangement links TRBV28 to TRBJ2-3; D not resolved. CDR3 length: 14 residues. V lost 3 bases to trimming and J lost 0 bases, with 7 bases between them. Germline V lookup: CDR1 MDHEN, CDR2 SYDVKM. The CDR3 region has the DNA TGTGCCAGCAGTTTCTACACAAGCACAGATACGCAGTATTTT. Protein product: CASSFYTSTDTQYF.

The gene calls are TRBV28 and TRBJ2-3; D remains unclear. The CDR3 is made up of 13 amino acids. The germline V and J ends were trimmed by 10 bases and 2 bases, with 13 bases remaining between them. Germline V gene lookup returns CDR1 MDHEN and CDR2 SYDVKM. CDR3 amino acids: CATRWPNTDTQYF. As DNA, the CDR3 is TGTGCCACTCGTTGGCCCAACACAGATACGCAGTATTTT.

The rearrangement joins TRBV2 to TRBJ2-2; the D gene is possibly TRBD2 (7 bases). Trimming left V 8 bases short and J 3 bases short, with 13 bases between. Germline V gene sequence: CDR1 SNHLY, CDR2 FYNNEI. This CDR3 is built from 14 residues. CDR3: CASWGGADTGELFF. The DNA for the CDR3 is TGTGCCAGCTGGGGGGGCGCTGACACCGGGGAGCTGTTTTTT.

The rearrangement uses TRBV6-1 and TRBJ1-3; D is unclear. Germline V gene lookup returns CDR1 MNHNS and CDR2 SASEGT. The CDR3 is 14 amino acids. V was cut by 7 bases and J by 0 bases, with 10 bases left in between. DNA for the CDR3: TGTGCCAGCACTTTGACCGACTCTGGAAACACCATATATTTT. It yields the protein CASTLTDSGNTIYF.

This chain uses TRBV4-2 with TRBJ1-2; D is uncertain. The germline V gene has CDR1 LGHNA and CDR2 YNFKEQ. The CDR3 runs 13 residues. Trimming removed 3 bases at V and 4 bases at J, with 9 bases between. In DNA, the CDR3 is TGTGCCAGCAGCCATTCACCCAGCTATGGCTACACCTTC. It codes for CASSHSPSYGYTF.

V gene TRBV7-3 combines with J gene TRBJ2-1, with TRBD2 as a possible D gene (5 bases). The V end lost 5 bases, the J end lost 9 bases, and 23 bases lay between the germline ends. From germline, CDR1 is SGHTA and CDR2 FQGTGA. The CDR3 has 16 amino acids. The CDR3 reads CASSAQVALYGGEQFF. As DNA, the CDR3 is TGTGCCAGCAGCGCCCAAGTAGCGCTATACGGCGGTGAGCAGTTCTTC.

The genes are TRBV6-5 and TRBJ2-2; D unresolved. V was trimmed by 3 bases and J by 7 bases, leaving 9 bases between them. This CDR3 region has 13 residues. Germline loops: CDR1 MNHEY, CDR2 SVGAGI. The CDR3 coding sequence is TGTGCCAGCAGTTATAGTGTAGGCGGGGAGCTGTTTTTT. It codes for CASSYSVGGELFF.

The rearrangement joins TRBV10-1 to TRBJ2-7, with D maybe TRBD2 (5 bases). V was pared by 2 bases and J by 0 bases, with 14 bases between. The CDR3 is 16 amino acids. The germline V gene has CDR1 WNHNN and CDR2 SYGVQD (reference sequence). The CDR3 loop reads CASSETPPAASYEQYF. The CDR3 region has the DNA TGCGCCAGCAGTGAGACCCCACCAGCGGCCTCCTACGAGCAGTACTTC.

The rearrangement links TRBV2 to TRBJ2-7, with 8 bases identical to TRBD2. Unmatched junction bases numbered 7, after V lost 6 bases and J lost 6 bases. In germline, CDR1 is SNHLY, CDR2 FYNNEI. The CDR3 length is 13 residues. The CDR3 reads CASSVGLAGEQYF. The CDR3 DNA is TGTGCCAGCAGCGTTGGACTAGCTGGCGAGCAGTACTTC.

The chain joins TRBV30 to TRBJ1-2; the D gene is possibly TRBD1 (6 bases). V was cut by 2 bases and J by 4 bases, with 14 bases left in between. Germline V gene lookup returns CDR1 GTSNPN and CDR2 SVGIG (reference sequence). There are 14 residues in the CDR3. CDR3 sequence: CAWSFTLQGYGYTF. The CDR3 bases are TGTGCCTGGAGTTTCACCCTACAGGGCTATGGCTACACCTTC.

V and J are TRBV7-3 and TRBJ2-1; 12 bases agree with TRBD2. V lost 11 bases and J lost 9; bases outside the gene matches: 17. CDR1 and CDR2 (germline): SGHTA, FQGTGA. This CDR3 has 16 residues. DNA of the CDR3: TGTGCCTCCCGGGAGGGGCGAACTAGCGGGAGGAGTGAGCAGTTCTTC. This codes for CASREGRTSGRSEQFF.

The gene calls are TRBV7-8 and TRBJ1-5, with 10 bases aligning to TRBD1. The CDR3 consists of 18 residues. With V trimmed by 0 bases and J by 1 base, 6 bases remained unmatched. In germline, CDR1 is SGHVS, CDR2 FQNEAQ. CDR3 DNA sequence: TGTGCCAGCAGCTTAGCGGGACAGGGGATCGAGAGCAATCAGCCCCAGCATTTT. Translated, it gives CASSLAGQGIESNQPQHF.

The gene calls are TRBV5-1 and TRBJ1-2; TRBD1 aligns across 7 bases. Germline values: CDR1 SGHRS, CDR2 YFSETQ. Losses at the gene ends were 1 base for V and 8 bases for J; bases not matched to a gene: 5. This CDR3 is built from 13 residues. The CDR3 here is CASSLTGAPGYTF. DNA of the CDR3: TGCGCCAGCAGCTTGACAGGGGCGCCGGGCTACACCTTC. Filled out from reference TRBV5-1 and TRBJ1-2, the complete variable domain reads KAGVTQTPRYLIKTRGQQVTLSCSPISGHRSVSWYQQTPGQGLQFLFEYFSETQRNKGNFPGRFSGRQFSNSRSEMNVSTLELGDSALYLCASSLTGAPGYTFGSGTRLTVV.

With respect to this clone: Other DNA sequences within the sample encode an identical CDR3. For the CDR3, the DNA is TGTGCCAGCAGCTTGGATGGCAGCTCCTACAATGAGCAGTTCTTC. Its protein product is CASSLDGSSYNEQFF. The rearrangement uses TRBV5-4 and TRBJ2-1; D is undetermined. The CDR3 runs 15 residues. The ends were cut back, 0 bases at V and 0 bases at J, with 7 bases in the middle. CDR1 SGHNT and CDR2 YYREEE come from the germline V gene (reference sequence).

The chain combines TRBV18 with TRBJ1-6; 7 nucleotides align to TRBD1. CDR1 KGHSH and CDR2 LQKENI come from the germline V gene. V lost 6 bases to trimming and J lost 4 bases; unmatched junction nucleotides: 6. CDR3 length: 15 residues. The CDR3: CASSRSGGYNSPLHF. The CDR3 DNA sequence: TGTGCCAGCTCCCGCTCAGGGGGGTATAATTCACCCCTCCACTTT.